This T cell receptor (beta chain) was observed in a study of T-cell reconstitution after alpha-beta-depleted transplantation in children. Points from the study as a whole: After one year, T-cell counts and TCRbeta diversity mostly came from new T cells. By about two months after transplant, alpha-beta T cells reportedly arose from several hundred graft clones that had expanded.

For this clonotype: What it binds is unknown.

Unique molecular identifiers were incorporated during preparation of the TCRbeta library. TCRdb recomputed calls from the PCR reads with MiXCR, one row per CDR3 protein. The sample includes 300,000 or so distinct CDR3 sequences, 23% seen only once; the top ten take roughly 9.8%. This sample comprised PBMCs, mostly from graft donor cells, obtained 180 days after TCRalphabeta/CD19-depleted stem cell transplant. The source of this sequence is a male patient younger than 18 who had a stem cell transplant for acute lymphoblastic leukemia, so the T cells may come from the graft donor.

CDR3 nucleotides: TGTGCCAGCAGCTTAGGTTACGGCCTGGGAAAGGCGAACACTGAAGCTTTCTTT. Translating gives CASSLGYGLGKANTEAFF. This sequence joins TRBV11-1 and TRBJ1-1; D gene uncertain. V lost 1 base and J lost 1, with 19 bases in between. The CDR3 is made up of 18 amino acids. CDR1 is SGHAT, CDR2 FQDESV, per germline (reference sequence).